Described below is a single T cell receptor (beta chain) sequence and its context. The data were obtained in a study of blood T cell repertoires in COVID-19. Overall study: The United States, Italy and Spain supplied acute and convalescent COVID-19 samples.

Among Cohort 3 donors, those recovered had two negative PCRs, clearance, or symptom resolution. Clones were read by immunoSEQ multiplex PCR, and TCRdb kept only the in-frame ones, dropping some. Found here are 200,000 to 250,000 clones, about four fifths of them singletons; the top ten hold 1.5% to 2%. Germline CDR1 is SGHRS and CDR2 is YFSETQ. The germline V and J ends were trimmed by 4 bases and 2 bases, with 11 bases remaining between them. The CDR3 contains 14 residues. This TCR was sampled from a man in his sixties who had recovered from COVID-19. Specimen: PBMCs or T cells enriched from blood (not recorded which). The J gene is TRBJ2-3, the V gene TRBV5-1, with a weak D call TRBD1 (5 bases). CDR3 region: CASSTRQPTDTQYF. The CDR3 DNA is TGCGCCAGCAGCACGAGACAGCCCACAGATACGCAGTATTTT. The entire variable domain, with the rest obtained from reference TRBV5-1 and TRBJ2-3, is as follows: KAGVTQTPRYLIKTRGQQVTLSCSPISGHRSVSWYQQTPGQGLQFLFEYFSETQRNKGNFPGRFSGRQFSNSRSEMNVSTLELGDSALYLCASSTRQPTDTQYFGPGTRLTVL.